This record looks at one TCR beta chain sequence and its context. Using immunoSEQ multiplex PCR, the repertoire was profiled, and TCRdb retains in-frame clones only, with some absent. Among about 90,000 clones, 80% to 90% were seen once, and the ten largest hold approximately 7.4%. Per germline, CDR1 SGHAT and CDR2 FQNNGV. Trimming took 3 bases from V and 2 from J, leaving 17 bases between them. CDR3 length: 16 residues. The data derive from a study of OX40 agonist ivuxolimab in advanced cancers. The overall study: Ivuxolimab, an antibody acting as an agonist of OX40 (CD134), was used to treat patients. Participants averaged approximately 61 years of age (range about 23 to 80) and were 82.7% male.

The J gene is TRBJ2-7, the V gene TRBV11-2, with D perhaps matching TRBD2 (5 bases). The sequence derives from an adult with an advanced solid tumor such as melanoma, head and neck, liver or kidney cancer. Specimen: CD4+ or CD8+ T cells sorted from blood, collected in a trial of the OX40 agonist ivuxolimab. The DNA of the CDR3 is TGTGCCAGCAGCTTCTCCCCTGGCGGGTATGCCTACGAGCAGTACTTC. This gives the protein CASSFSPGGYAYEQYF. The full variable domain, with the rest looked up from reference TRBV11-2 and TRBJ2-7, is EAGVAQSPRYKIIEKRQSVAFWCNPISGHATLYWYQQILGQGPKLLIQFQNNGVVDDSQLPKDRFSAERLKGVDSTLKIQPAKLEDSAVYLCASSFSPGGYAYEQYFGPGTRLTVT.